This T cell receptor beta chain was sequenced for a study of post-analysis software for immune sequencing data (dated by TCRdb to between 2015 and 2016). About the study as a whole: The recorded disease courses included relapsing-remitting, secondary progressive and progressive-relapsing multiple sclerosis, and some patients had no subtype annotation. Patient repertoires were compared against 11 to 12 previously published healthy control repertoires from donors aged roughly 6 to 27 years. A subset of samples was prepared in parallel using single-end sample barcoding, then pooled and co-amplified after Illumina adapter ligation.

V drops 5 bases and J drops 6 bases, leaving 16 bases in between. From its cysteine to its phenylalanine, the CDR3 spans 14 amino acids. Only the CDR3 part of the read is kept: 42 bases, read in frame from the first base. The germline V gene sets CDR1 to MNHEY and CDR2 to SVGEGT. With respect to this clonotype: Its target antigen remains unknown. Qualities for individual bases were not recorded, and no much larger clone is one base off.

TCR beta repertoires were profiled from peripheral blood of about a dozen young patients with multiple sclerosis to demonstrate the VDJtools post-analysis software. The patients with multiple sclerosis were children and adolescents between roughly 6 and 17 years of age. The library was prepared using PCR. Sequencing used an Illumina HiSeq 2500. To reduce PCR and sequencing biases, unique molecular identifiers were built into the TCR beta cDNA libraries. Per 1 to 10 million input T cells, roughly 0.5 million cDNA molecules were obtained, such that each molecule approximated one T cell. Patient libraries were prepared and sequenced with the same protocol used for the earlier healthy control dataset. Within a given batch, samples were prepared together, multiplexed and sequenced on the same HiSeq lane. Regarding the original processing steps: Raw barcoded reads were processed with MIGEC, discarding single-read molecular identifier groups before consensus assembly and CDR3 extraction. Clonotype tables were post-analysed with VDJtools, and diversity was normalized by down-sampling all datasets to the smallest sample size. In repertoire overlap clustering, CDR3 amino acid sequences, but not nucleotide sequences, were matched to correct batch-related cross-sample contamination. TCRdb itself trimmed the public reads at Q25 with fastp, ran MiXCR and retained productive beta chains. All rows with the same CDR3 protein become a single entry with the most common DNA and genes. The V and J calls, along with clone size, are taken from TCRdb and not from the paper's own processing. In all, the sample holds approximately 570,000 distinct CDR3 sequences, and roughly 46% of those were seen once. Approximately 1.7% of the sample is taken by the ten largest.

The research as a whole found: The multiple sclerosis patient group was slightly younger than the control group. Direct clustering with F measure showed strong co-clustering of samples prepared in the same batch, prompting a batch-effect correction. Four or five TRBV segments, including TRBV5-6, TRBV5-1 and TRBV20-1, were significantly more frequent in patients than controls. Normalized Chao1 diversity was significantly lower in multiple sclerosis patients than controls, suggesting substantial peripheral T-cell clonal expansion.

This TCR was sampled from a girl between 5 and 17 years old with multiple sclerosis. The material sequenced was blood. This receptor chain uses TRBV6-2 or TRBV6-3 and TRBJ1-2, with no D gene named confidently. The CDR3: CASSQLSGKDGYTF. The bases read TGTGCCAGCAGTCAATTATCTGGGAAGGATGGCTACACCTTC.